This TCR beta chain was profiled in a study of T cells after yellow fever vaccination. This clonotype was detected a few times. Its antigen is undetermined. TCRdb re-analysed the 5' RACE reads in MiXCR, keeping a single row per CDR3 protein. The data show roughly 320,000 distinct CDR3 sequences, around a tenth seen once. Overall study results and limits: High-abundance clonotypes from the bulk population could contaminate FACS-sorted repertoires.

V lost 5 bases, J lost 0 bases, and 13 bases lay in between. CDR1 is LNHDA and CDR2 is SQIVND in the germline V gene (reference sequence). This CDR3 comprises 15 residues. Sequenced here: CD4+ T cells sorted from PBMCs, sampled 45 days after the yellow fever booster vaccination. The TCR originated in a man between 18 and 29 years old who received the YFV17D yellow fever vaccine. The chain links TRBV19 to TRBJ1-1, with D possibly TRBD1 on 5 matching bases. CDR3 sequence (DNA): TGTGCCAGTAGTGCTTACTCAGGGATGAACACTGAAGCTTTCTTT. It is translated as CASSAYSGMNTEAFF.